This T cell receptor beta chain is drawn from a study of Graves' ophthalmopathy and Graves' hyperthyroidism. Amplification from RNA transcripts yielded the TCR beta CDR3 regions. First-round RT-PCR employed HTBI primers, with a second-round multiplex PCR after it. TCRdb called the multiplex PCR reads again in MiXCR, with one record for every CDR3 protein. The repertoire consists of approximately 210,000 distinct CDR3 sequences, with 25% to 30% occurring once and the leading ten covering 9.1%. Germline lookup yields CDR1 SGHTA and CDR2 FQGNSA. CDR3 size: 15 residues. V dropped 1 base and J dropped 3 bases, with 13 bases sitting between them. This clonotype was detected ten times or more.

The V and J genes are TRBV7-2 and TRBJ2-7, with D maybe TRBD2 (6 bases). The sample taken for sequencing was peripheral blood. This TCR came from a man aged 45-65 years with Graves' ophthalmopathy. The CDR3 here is CASSLVGGDHYEQYF. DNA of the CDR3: TGTGCCAGCAGCTTAGTTGGAGGGGACCACTACGAGCAGTACTTC.